This T cell receptor beta chain was recorded in a study of blood T cell repertoires in COVID-19. As for the study in general: Some COVID-19 samples were acute and others convalescent; all came from the United States, Italy and Spain. Sample material is recorded as cDNA or gDNA derived from T cells, B-cell-depleted T cells, or PBMCs.

Germline CDR1 MDHEN, CDR2 SYDVKM. The trim removed 5 bases at V and 9 bases at J, leaving 12 bases unmatched. The CDR3 covers 16 residues. This clone was counted a single time. How the authors handled the data: Reference gene primer amplification in the assay estimated nucleated cell counts. Produced via immunoSEQ multiplex PCR; TCRdb's table is partial and in-frame only. The V and J calls and clone size are taken from that table; D and trimming were inferred from the DNA. The repertoire has more than 70,000 clones, roughly 80% of them found once; the top ten carry about a tenth. What was sequenced was peripheral blood. This TCR derives from a human donor in a cohort sampled during active COVID-19. The chain employs TRBV28 and TRBJ2-1; 11 nucleotides match TRBD1. The CDR3 reads CASSTNPGTGGPEQFF. In DNA form, the CDR3 reads TGTGCCAGCAGTACCAATCCCGGGACAGGGGGACCTGAGCAGTTCTTC.